This T cell receptor (beta chain) emerged from a study of blood T cell repertoires in COVID-19. Study information: Acute and convalescent COVID-19 samples came from the United States, Italy and Spain. PBMCs, B-cell-depleted T cells, or T cells provided the cDNA or gDNA that made up the material.

This CDR3 spans 17 amino acids. Germline V gene lookup returns CDR1 MNHEY and CDR2 SMNVEV (reference sequence). V shed 5 bases, J shed 2 bases, and the junction held 11 bases outside the gene matches. In the authors' methods: Counts of nucleated cells, estimated from reference gene primer amplification, were obtained. This table comes from immunoSEQ multiplex PCR, and its TCRdb copy is limited to in-frame clones, with some not included. For V, J and clone size, that table is used; D and trimming come from the DNA. The sample contains fewer than 80,000 clones, about 87% of which appear only once. The source of this sequence is a human donor in a cohort sampled during active COVID-19. The V gene is TRBV27, the J gene TRBJ2-7, with TRBD2 matching 11 bases. Specimen: peripheral blood. This chain's CDR3 is CASSVDTSGSRPYEQYF. The CDR3 DNA is TGTGCCAGCAGTGTAGATACTAGCGGGAGTCGGCCCTACGAGCAGTACTTC.